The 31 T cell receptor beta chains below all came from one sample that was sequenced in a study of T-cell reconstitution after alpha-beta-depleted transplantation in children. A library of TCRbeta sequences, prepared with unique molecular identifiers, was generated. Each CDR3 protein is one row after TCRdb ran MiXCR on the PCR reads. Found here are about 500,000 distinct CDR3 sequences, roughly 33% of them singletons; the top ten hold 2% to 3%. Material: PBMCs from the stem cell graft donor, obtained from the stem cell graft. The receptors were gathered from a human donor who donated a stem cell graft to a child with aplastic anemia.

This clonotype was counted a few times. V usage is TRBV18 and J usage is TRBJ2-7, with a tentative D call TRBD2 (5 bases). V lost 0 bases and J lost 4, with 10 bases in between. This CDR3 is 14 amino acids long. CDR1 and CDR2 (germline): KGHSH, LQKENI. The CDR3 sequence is CASSPPRAAYEQYF. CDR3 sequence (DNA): TGTGCCAGCTCACCACCGCGGGCTGCGTACGAGCAGTACTTC.

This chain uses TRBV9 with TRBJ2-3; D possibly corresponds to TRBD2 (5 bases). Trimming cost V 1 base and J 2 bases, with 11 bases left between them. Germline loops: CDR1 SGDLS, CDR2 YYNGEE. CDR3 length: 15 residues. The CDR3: CASSVRAGLTDTQYF. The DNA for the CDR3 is TGTGCCAGCAGCGTAAGGGCGGGCCTCACAGATACGCAGTATTTT.

The CDR3 is CASTKGRGNTEAFF. In DNA form, the CDR3 reads TGCGCCAGCACCAAGGGGAGGGGGAACACTGAAGCTTTCTTT. V is TRBV4-3 and J is TRBJ1-1, with D perhaps TRBD1 (5 bases). CDR3 length equals 14 residues. V shed 7 bases and J shed 1 base, with 13 bases lying between them. Germline V gene sequence: CDR1 LGHNA, CDR2 YSLEER.

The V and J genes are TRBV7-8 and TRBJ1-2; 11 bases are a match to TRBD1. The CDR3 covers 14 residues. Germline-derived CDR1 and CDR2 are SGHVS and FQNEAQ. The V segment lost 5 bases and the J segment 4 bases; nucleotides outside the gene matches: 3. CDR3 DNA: TGTGCCAGCAGCACCGGACAGGGGGCCTATGGCTACACCTTC. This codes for CASSTGQGAYGYTF.

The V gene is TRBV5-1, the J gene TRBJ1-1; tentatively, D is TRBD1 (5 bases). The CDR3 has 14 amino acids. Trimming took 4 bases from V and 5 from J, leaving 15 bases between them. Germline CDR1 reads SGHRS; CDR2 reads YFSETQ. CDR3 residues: CASSTRTEGTEAFF. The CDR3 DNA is TGCGCCAGCAGCACCAGAACGGAGGGGACTGAAGCTTTCTTT.

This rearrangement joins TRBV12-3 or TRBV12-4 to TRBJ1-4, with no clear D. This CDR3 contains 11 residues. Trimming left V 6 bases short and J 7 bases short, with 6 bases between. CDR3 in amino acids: CASSRGEKLFF. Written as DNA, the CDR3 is TGTGCCAGCAGCCGGGGTGAAAAACTGTTTTTT.

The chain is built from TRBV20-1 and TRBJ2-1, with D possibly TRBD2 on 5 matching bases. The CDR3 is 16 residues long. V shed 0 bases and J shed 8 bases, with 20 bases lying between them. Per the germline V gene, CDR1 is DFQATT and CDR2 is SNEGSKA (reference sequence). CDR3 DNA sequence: TGCAGTGCTAGAGATTCTAGACGAGGCGGAGGCGATGAGCAGTTCTTC. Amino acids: CSARDSRRGGGDEQFF.

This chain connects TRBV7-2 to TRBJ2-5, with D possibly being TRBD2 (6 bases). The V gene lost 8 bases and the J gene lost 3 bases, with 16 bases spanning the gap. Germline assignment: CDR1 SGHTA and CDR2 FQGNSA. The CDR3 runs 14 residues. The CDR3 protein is CASRGSRAKETQYF. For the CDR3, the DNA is TGTGCCAGCCGGGGGTCTAGAGCGAAAGAGACCCAGTACTTC.

Written as DNA, the CDR3 is TGTGCCAGCTCACCGGGCGGGACAGGGAGTTGGTTGTACGAGCAGTACTTC. The encoded protein is CASSPGGTGSWLYEQYF. The rearrangement links TRBV18 to TRBJ2-7; 9 bases fit TRBD1. With V trimmed by 3 bases and J by 4 bases, 13 bases remained unmatched. The CDR3 is 17 residues long. Germline assignment: CDR1 KGHSH and CDR2 LQKENI.

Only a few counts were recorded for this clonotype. The CDR3 reads CATSSELASGELFF. CDR3 DNA sequence: TGTGCCACCAGCAGCGAACTAGCGTCCGGGGAGCTGTTTTTT. The chain is built from TRBV15 and TRBJ2-2; 7 positions match TRBD2. There are 14 residues in the CDR3. V lost 3 bases and J lost 6; bases outside the gene matches: 4. Per the germline V gene, CDR1 is LNHNV and CDR2 is YYDKDF (reference sequence).

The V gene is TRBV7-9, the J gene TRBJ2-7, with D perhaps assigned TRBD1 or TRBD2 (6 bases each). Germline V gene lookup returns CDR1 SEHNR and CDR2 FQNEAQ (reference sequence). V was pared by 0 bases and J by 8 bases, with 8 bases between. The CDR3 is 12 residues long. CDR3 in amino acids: CASSLAGGQQYV. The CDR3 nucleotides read TGTGCCAGCAGCTTAGCGGGGGGCCAGCAGTACGTC.

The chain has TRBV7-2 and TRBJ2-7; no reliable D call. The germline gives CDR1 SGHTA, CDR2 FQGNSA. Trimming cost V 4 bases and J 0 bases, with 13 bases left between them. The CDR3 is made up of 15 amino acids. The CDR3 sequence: CASSSRPAPSYEQYF. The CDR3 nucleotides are TGTGCCAGCAGCTCCCGACCAGCACCCTCCTACGAGCAGTACTTC.

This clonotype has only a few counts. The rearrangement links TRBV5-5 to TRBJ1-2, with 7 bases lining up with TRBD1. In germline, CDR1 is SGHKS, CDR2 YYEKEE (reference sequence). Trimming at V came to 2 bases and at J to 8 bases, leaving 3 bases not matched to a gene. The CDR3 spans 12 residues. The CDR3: CASSFDREGYTF. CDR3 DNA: TGTGCCAGCAGCTTTGACAGGGAAGGCTACACCTTC.

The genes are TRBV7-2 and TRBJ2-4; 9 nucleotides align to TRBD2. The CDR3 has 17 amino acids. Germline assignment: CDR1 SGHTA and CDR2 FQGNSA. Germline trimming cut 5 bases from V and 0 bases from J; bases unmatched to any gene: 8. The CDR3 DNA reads TGTGCCAGCAGCCGAAGGACTAGCGCCATAGCCAAAAACATTCAGTACTTC. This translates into CASSRRTSAIAKNIQYF. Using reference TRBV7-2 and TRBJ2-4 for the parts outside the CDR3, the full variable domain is GAGVSQSPSNKVTEKGKDVELRCDPISGHTALYWYRQSLGQGLEFLIYFQGNSAPDKSGLPSDRFSAERTGGSVSTLTIQRTQQEDSAVYLCASSRRTSAIAKNIQYFGAGTRLSVL.

CDR3: CASSVDIQGIHEQFF. CDR3 sequence (DNA): TGTGCCAGCAGTGTCGATATACAGGGGATCCATGAGCAGTTCTTC. The rearrangement uses TRBV6-1 and TRBJ2-1; 7 bases align to TRBD1. The CDR3 extends over 15 amino acids. Trimming at V came to 4 bases and at J to 8 bases, leaving 11 bases not matched to a gene. The germline V gene has CDR1 MNHNS and CDR2 SASEGT.

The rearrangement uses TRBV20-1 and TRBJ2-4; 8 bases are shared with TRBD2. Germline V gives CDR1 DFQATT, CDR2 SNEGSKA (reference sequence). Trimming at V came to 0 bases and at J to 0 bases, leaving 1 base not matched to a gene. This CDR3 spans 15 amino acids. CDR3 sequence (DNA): TGCAGTGCTAGAGACGGGAGGGGAGCCAAAAACATTCAGTACTTC. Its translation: CSARDGRGAKNIQYF.

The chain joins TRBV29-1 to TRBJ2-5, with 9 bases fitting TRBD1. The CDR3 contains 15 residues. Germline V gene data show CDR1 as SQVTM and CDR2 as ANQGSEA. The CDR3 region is CSASPGDRVRETQYF. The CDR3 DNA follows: TGCAGTGCTAGTCCTGGGGACAGGGTAAGGGAGACCCAGTACTTC.

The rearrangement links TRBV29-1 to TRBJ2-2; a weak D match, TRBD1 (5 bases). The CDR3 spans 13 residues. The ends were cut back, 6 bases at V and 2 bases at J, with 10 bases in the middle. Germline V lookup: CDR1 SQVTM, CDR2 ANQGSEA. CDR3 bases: TGCAGCGTAGCCGACAGAAACACCGGGGAGCTGTTTTTT. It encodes CSVADRNTGELFF.

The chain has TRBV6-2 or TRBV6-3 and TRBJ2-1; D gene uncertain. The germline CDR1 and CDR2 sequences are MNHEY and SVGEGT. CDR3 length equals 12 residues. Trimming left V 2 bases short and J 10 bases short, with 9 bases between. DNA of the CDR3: TGTGCCAGCAGTTACATTGGGTTGGAGCAGTTCTTC. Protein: CASSYIGLEQFF.

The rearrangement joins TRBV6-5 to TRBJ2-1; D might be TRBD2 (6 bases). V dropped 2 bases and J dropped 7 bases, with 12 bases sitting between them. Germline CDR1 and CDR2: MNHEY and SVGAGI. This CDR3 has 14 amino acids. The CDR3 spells CASSYHGSGNEQFF. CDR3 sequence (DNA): TGTGCCAGCAGTTACCACGGGAGTGGTAATGAGCAGTTCTTC.

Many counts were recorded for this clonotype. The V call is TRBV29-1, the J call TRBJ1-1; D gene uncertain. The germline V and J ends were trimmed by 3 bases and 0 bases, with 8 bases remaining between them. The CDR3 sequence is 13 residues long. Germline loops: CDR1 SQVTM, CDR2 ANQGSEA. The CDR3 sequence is CSVDKGLNTEAFF. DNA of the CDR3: TGCAGCGTTGATAAGGGATTGAACACTGAAGCTTTCTTT.

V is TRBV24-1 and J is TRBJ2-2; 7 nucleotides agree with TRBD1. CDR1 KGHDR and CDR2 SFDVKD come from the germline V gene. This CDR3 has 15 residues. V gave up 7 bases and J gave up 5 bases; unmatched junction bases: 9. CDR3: CATSTTRGRTGELFF. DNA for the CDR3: TGTGCCACCAGCACTACTAGGGGGCGGACCGGGGAGCTGTTTTTT.

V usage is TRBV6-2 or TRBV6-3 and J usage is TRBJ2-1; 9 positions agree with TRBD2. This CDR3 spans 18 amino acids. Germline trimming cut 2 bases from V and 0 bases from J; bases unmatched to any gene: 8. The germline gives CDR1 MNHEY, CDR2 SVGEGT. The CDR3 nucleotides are TGTGCCAGCAGTTACAGGCTTGGAGCGGGAGGCTCCTACAATGAGCAGTTCTTC. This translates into CASSYRLGAGGSYNEQFF.

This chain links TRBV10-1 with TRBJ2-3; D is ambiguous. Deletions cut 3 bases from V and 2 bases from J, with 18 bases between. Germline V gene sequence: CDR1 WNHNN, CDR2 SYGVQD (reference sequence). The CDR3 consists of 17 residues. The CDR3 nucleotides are TGCGCCAGCAGTGACACATCGGTCCCTTTTCTCACAGATACGCAGTATTTT. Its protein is CASSDTSVPFLTDTQYF.

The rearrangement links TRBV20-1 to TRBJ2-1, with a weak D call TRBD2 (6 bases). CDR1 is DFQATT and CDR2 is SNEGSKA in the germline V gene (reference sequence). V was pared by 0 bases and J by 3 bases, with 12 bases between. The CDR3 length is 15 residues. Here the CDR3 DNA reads TGCAGTGCTAGAGAACGACTAGTCTACTACAATGAGCAGTTCTTC. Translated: CSARERLVYYNEQFF.

CDR3 loop: CATGTRGQETQYF. CDR3 bases: TGTGCCACCGGGACTAGAGGGCAAGAGACCCAGTACTTC. V is TRBV28 and J is TRBJ2-5; TRBD2 matches at 8 bases. The V gene's germline CDR1 is MDHEN and CDR2 SYDVKM. V gave up 10 bases and J gave up 2 bases; unmatched junction bases: 6. The CDR3 is made up of 13 amino acids. Complete variable domain (other parts from reference TRBV28 and TRBJ2-5): DVKVTQSSRYLVKRTGEKVFLECVQDMDHENMFWYRQDPGLGLRLIYFSYDVKMKEKGDIPEGYSVSREKKERFSLILESASTNQTSMYLCATGTRGQETQYFGPGTRLLVL.

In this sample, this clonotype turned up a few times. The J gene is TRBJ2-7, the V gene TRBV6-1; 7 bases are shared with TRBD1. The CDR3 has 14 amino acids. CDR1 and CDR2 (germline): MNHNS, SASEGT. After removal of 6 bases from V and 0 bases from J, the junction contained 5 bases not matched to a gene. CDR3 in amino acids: CASRRQGSSYEQYV. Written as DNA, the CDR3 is TGTGCCAGCAGGAGACAGGGAAGCTCCTACGAGCAGTACGTC.

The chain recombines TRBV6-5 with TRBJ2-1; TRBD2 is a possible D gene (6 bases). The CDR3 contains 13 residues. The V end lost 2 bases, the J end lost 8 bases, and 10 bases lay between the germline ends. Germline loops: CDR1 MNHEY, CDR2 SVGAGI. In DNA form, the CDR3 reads TGTGCCAGCAGTTACGGGGGGTTCGATGAGCAGTTCTTC. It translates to CASSYGGFDEQFF.

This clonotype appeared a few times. The CDR3 DNA reads as TGCAGTGCTCCTGTCCCGGGAGGGCACGAGCAGTACTTC. It translates to CSAPVPGGHEQYF. The J gene is TRBJ2-7, the V gene TRBV20-1; 8 nucleotides agree with TRBD2. Germline trimming cut 5 bases from V and 5 bases from J; bases unmatched to any gene: 8. The CDR3 covers 13 residues. In germline, CDR1 is DFQATT, CDR2 SNEGSKA (reference sequence).

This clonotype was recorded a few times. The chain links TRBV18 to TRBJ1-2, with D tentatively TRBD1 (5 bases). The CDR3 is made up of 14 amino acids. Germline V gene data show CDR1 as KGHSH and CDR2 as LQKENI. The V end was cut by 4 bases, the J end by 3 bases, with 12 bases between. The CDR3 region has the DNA TGTGCCAGCTCACACTTCGGGACGGACTATGGCTACACCTTC. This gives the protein CASSHFGTDYGYTF.

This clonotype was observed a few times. The CDR3 DNA reads as TGTGCCAGCAGTTACTCGAGGGGGGCCGCGGAGACCCAGTACTTC. Its protein is CASSYSRGAAETQYF. The chain has TRBV6-5 and TRBJ2-5, with D possibly being TRBD1 or TRBD2 (6 bases each). This CDR3 spans 15 amino acids. V was cut by 0 bases and J by 5 bases, with 13 bases left in between. Germline CDR1 and CDR2: MNHEY and SVGAGI.